This T cell receptor beta chain comes out of a study of CD8 T cells in Susac syndrome. Study results and caveats: The study recognized that its TCR sequencing and HLA analysis covered a relatively small number of individuals.

As regards this clonotype: Its specificity is unknown.

Random hexamers primed reverse transcription of roughly 0.5 to 1 ug RNA. Across 54 Vbeta and 13 Jbeta, immunoSEQ multiplex PCR amplified TCR beta CDR3. TCRdb itself ran the immunoSEQ multiplex PCR reads through MiXCR, one entry per CDR3 protein. Of roughly 190,000 distinct CDR3 sequences in the sample, around 96% were seen once. V lost 7 bases, J lost 5 bases, and 7 bases stayed unmatched. The CDR3 is made up of 14 amino acids. Germline lookup yields CDR1 SQVTM and CDR2 ANQGSEA. This chain uses TRBV29-1 with TRBJ2-2; 10 positions match TRBD2. The sequencing input was CD4+ T cells from PBMCs. The TCR sequence derives from a human donor in good health. In DNA, the CDR3 is TGCAGCGCTGGAAGCGGGAGGGAGACCGGGGAGCTGTTTTTT. Translating it yields CSAGSGRETGELFF.